Shown below are 21 T cell receptor beta chains from a single sample sequenced in a study of siplizumab effects on memory and regulatory T cells. The table came from immunoSEQ multiplex PCR; TCRdb's copy has only in-frame clones and leaves some out. The table includes some 65,000 clones, over 80% detected once. Sequenced: Tregs sorted from blood. Every receptor here comes from a human donor in good health.

Of note for this clone: One junction end does not reproduce the germline sequence, and a read error may be involved. The chain combines TRBV18 with TRBJ1-2, with no clear D. The CDR3 covers 11 residues. The germline gives CDR1 KGHSH, CDR2 LQKENI. The CDR3 DNA reads TGTGCCAGCTCGCGGAACTTTGGCTACACCTTC. Its translation is CASSRNFGYTF.

This chain joins TRBV7-9 and TRBJ2-3; unclear D gene. CDR3 length equals 13 residues. The V gene's germline CDR1 is SEHNR and CDR2 FQNEAQ (reference sequence). Trimming took 5 bases from V and 4 from J, leaving 10 bases between them. The CDR3 DNA reads TGTGCCAGCAGCATTGACCCTTCAGATACGCAGTATTTT. It specifies CASSIDPSDTQYF.

This clone was detected only once. The chain employs TRBV6-5 and TRBJ2-2; the D is unclear. V was clipped by 5 bases and J by 2 bases, with 12 bases between them. Germline CDR1 and CDR2: MNHEY and SVGAGI. The CDR3 consists of 15 residues. The CDR3 sequence is CASSQRRGNTGELFF. CDR3 coding DNA: TGTGCCAGCAGTCAGAGGCGAGGTAACACCGGGGAGCTGTTTTTT.

V usage is TRBV5-1 and J usage is TRBJ2-1; unclear D gene. Trimming pared 1 base from V and 7 bases from J, leaving 12 bases between. The CDR3 runs 14 residues. Germline CDR1 SGHRS, CDR2 YFSETQ. CDR3 sequence reads: CASSLNSRLNEQFF. The CDR3 DNA sequence: TGCGCCAGCAGCTTGAACTCCCGCCTGAATGAGCAGTTCTTC.

The chain is built from TRBV4-2 and TRBJ2-7; D gene ambiguous. The CDR3 has 14 residues. The V gene lost 0 bases and the J gene lost 0 bases, with 6 bases spanning the gap. CDR1 and CDR2 from the germline V gene are LGHNA and YNFKEQ. CDR3 sequence: CASSQDTFSYEQYF. Written as DNA, the CDR3 is TGTGCCAGCAGCCAAGATACATTCTCCTACGAGCAGTACTTC.

This clone was observed once. The rearrangement joins TRBV15 to TRBJ2-7; 14 bases agree with TRBD2. The CDR3 spans 16 residues. Germline V lookup: CDR1 LNHNV, CDR2 YYDKDF (reference sequence). The V and J ends lost 5 bases and 2 bases, in that order; junction bases with no gene match: 5. CDR3 sequence (DNA): TGTGCCACCAGCCCAAGACTAGCGGGAGGGACCTACGAGCAGTACTTC. Protein product: CATSPRLAGGTYEQYF.

The J gene is TRBJ1-2, the V gene TRBV19; no definite D call. The CDR3 covers 15 residues. Germline lookup yields CDR1 LNHDA and CDR2 SQIVND (reference sequence). V lost 5 bases, J lost 4 bases, and 17 bases lay in between. The DNA for the CDR3 is TGTGCCAGTAGTCAAACGTCGGGGAGCCGCTATGGCTACACCTTC. Its protein is CASSQTSGSRYGYTF.

The chain joins TRBV5-4 to TRBJ1-4; 8 bases fit TRBD1. Germline assignment: CDR1 SGHNT and CDR2 YYREEE (reference sequence). J gave up 3 bases and V 4 bases, and 2 bases lay outside the gene matches. This CDR3 contains 14 residues. DNA for the CDR3: TGTGCCAGCAGCGTGGGACAGGCTAATGAAAAACTGTTTTTT. Protein sequence: CASSVGQANEKLFF.

This clone was found a few times. This chain links TRBV28 with TRBJ1-5; D gene unclear. The CDR3 has 13 residues. Germline CDR1 MDHEN, CDR2 SYDVKM. V was cut by 4 bases and J by 7 bases, with 11 bases left in between. The CDR3 bases are TGTGCCAGCAGTTGGGTTATAACCCAGCCCCAGCATTTT. Amino acid sequence: CASSWVITQPQHF.

The chain joins TRBV29-1 to TRBJ2-5; 7 nucleotides line up with TRBD1. Germline V gene data show CDR1 as SQVTM and CDR2 as ANQGSEA. V lost 1 base, J lost 5 bases, and 10 bases stayed unmatched. CDR3 length equals 15 residues. The CDR3 nucleotides read TGCAGCGTTGAAGGGAGACGGGGACAGTGGGAGACCCAGTACTTC. Translation: CSVEGRRGQWETQYF.

CDR3 nucleotides: TGTGCCAGCAGCTTTTCCGGGACAGGGGGTCCCGCTGGTGGCTACACCTTC. It specifies CASSFSGTGGPAGGYTF. This sequence joins TRBV7-9 and TRBJ1-2, with TRBD1 identical over 11 bases. The CDR3 covers 17 residues. Trimming at V came to 3 bases and at J to 7 bases, leaving 13 bases not matched to a gene. CDR1 SEHNR and CDR2 FQNEAQ come from the germline V gene (reference sequence).

The CDR3 protein is CASSVSRDPNYGYTF. CDR3 coding DNA: TGTGCCAGCAGCGTCTCCAGGGACCCTAACTATGGCTACACCTTC. The chain has TRBV21-1 and TRBJ1-2. TRBV21-1 is listed as a pseudogene. This CDR3 region has 15 residues.

This clone showed up just once. The J gene is TRBJ2-3, the V gene TRBV28; 11 positions agree with TRBD2. V shed 3 bases and J 4 bases; nucleotides not matched to a gene: 3. The CDR3 has 15 residues. CDR1 is MDHEN and CDR2 is SYDVKM in the germline V gene. CDR3 DNA sequence: TGTGCCAGCAGTTTTACTAGCGGGAGCTCAGATACGCAGTATTTT. Amino acids: CASSFTSGSSDTQYF.

This clone was counted a single time. The V gene is TRBV7-8, the J gene TRBJ1-5; maybe TRBD1 (5 bases). Germline CDR1 SGHVS, CDR2 FQNEAQ. V dropped 6 bases and J dropped 0 bases, with 12 bases sitting between them. The CDR3 spans 15 residues. The CDR3 here is CASRGSGYSNQPQHF. The CDR3 DNA reads as TGTGCCAGCAGAGGATCAGGGTATAGCAATCAGCCCCAGCATTTT.

The CDR3 nucleotides read TGTGCCAGCAGCCCCGGACACCTCTACAATGAGCAGTTCTTC. Translating gives CASSPGHLYNEQFF. The J gene is TRBJ2-1, the V gene TRBV7-2; a possible D gene is TRBD1 (5 bases). With 5 bases removed from V and 3 bases from J, the gap between germline ends came to 11 bases. The CDR3 covers 14 residues. Germline CDR1 reads SGHTA; CDR2 reads FQGNSA.

The chain couples TRBV2 to TRBJ1-5; tentative D call: TRBD1 (5 bases). The germline gives CDR1 SNHLY, CDR2 FYNNEI. Between the trimmed V and J ends, which lost 4 bases and 4 bases, there was a span of 14 bases. The CDR3 contains 15 residues. This CDR3 reads CASSVGGRINQPQHF. CDR3 DNA: TGTGCCAGCAGTGTGGGGGGACGGATAAATCAGCCCCAGCATTTT.

This chain connects TRBV28 to TRBJ1-5; D is uncertain. This CDR3 spans 15 amino acids. V lost 3 bases and J lost 7, with 16 bases in between. Germline V gene sequence: CDR1 MDHEN, CDR2 SYDVKM. The CDR3 DNA follows: TGTGCCAGCAGTTTCCCCTATGGGGTGTGGCAGCCCCAGCATTTT. Its translation is CASSFPYGVWQPQHF. Supplemented by reference TRBV28 and TRBJ1-5, the full variable domain reads DVKVTQSSRYLVKRTGEKVFLECVQDMDHENMFWYRQDPGLGLRLIYFSYDVKMKEKGDIPEGYSVSREKKERFSLILESASTNQTSMYLCASSFPYGVWQPQHFGDGTRLSIL.

The chain carries TRBV7-6 and TRBJ2-7; D remains unclear. The CDR3 is 14 residues long. V lost 2 bases to trimming and J lost 0 bases, with 8 bases between them. In germline, CDR1 is SGHVS, CDR2 FNYEAQ. The CDR3 loop is CASSLFGGSYEQYF. In DNA, the CDR3 is TGTGCCAGCAGCTTATTCGGTGGCTCCTACGAGCAGTACTTC.

The V gene is TRBV2, the J gene TRBJ2-7; D is ambiguous. From germline, CDR1 is SNHLY and CDR2 FYNNEI. This CDR3 comprises 16 residues. Trimming stripped 6 bases from V and 0 bases from J, with 18 bases between. DNA of the CDR3: TGTGCCAGCAGAGATATCTACCGATCGAACTCCTACGAGCAGTACTTC. It is translated as CASRDIYRSNSYEQYF.

The gene calls are TRBV13 and TRBJ1-1, with a weak D call TRBD1 (5 bases). CDR1 and CDR2 (germline): PRHDT, FYEKMQ (reference sequence). V was pared by 7 bases and J by 0 bases, with 12 bases between. CDR3 size: 14 residues. Here the CDR3 reads CASIREGLNTEAFF. DNA for the CDR3: TGTGCCAGCATCCGAGAGGGGTTGAACACTGAAGCTTTCTTT.

The chain couples TRBV11-3 to TRBJ2-7; D not certain. This CDR3 comprises 13 residues. V was cut by 1 base and J by 7 bases, with 11 bases left in between. Germline lookup yields CDR1 SGHNT and CDR2 YENEEA. The CDR3 here is CASSLGLVGEQYF. CDR3 coding DNA: TGTGCCAGCAGCTTAGGGCTAGTCGGTGAGCAGTACTTC.